The rows below give T cell receptor beta chains drawn from one sample of a study of naive and memory T cell subsets. TCRdb reprocessed the UMI-ligation and nested PCR reads with MiXCR, giving one entry per CDR3 protein. This sample has about 85,000 distinct CDR3 sequences, with around 13% found just once. Sequenced input: central memory CD4+ T cells from blood. These receptors all come from a human donor in good health. CDR3s include the opening cysteine and the closing phenylalanine or tryptophan. The order of the fields is J gene, V gene, CDR3 protein.

TRBJ1-2	TRBV12-3/TRBV12-4	CASSFNRDYGYTF
TRBJ2-1	TRBV29-1	CSVVLDLPYNEQFF
TRBJ2-2	TRBV6-1	CASSESGITGELFF
TRBJ2-7	TRBV19	CASSIQLSPEQYF
TRBJ2-5	TRBV12-3/TRBV12-4	CASSFYGQNQETQYF
TRBJ2-3	TRBV28	CASSSMAFTSGSRSPNTQYF
TRBJ2-3	TRBV10-2	CASSESRSGRRHTDTQYF
TRBJ1-2	TRBV27	CASSLLGRGNGYTF
TRBJ2-3	TRBV6-2/TRBV6-3	CASSPGDADTQYF
TRBJ2-1	TRBV24-1	CATSDPPGDQQFF
TRBJ2-7	TRBV12-3/TRBV12-4	CASGRIYEQYF
TRBJ1-1	TRBV5-1	CASSLGGPGTEAFF
TRBJ2-3	TRBV7-3	CASSLKVTDTQYF
TRBJ2-1	TRBV11-2	CASSLTGDTEQFF
TRBJ2-2	TRBV3-1	CASSPLAARELFF
TRBJ2-1	TRBV11-2	CASSLLRVNEQFF
TRBJ1-3	TRBV20-1	CSARTKVGSGNTIYF
TRBJ2-7	TRBV6-9	CASSYLSVSRTRTDIYEQYF
TRBJ2-3	TRBV5-1	CASSFARDGDTQYF
TRBJ2-3	TRBV28	CASKNLLGFDTQYF
TRBJ2-7	TRBV12-3/TRBV12-4	CASRSRQGPLEQYF
TRBJ2-1	TRBV15	CATSRDVNILEEQFF
TRBJ2-2	TRBV4-1	CASSQHRGYGELFF
TRBJ1-1	TRBV20-1	CSARGSQGTEAFF
TRBJ2-1	TRBV24-1	CATSDHLTSGRSVNEQFF
TRBJ1-2	TRBV29-1	CSPHDLRGDGYTF
TRBJ1-3	TRBV13	CASSWRQGNTIYF
TRBJ2-1	TRBV3-1	CASSPRLAQFHNEQFF
TRBJ1-2	TRBV10-3	CAIGKQGGEEGYTF
TRBJ1-1	TRBV28	CASSGNRGEAFF
TRBJ1-1	TRBV6-5	CASSWGRGNTEAFF
TRBJ2-3	TRBV5-5	CASSLADRGFADTQYF
TRBJ1-5	TRBV7-2	CASSLGGHNPQHF
TRBJ2-3	TRBV7-2	CASSLIAGGPKDTQYF
TRBJ2-3	TRBV5-1	CASSLLQSTDTQYF
TRBJ2-2	TRBV27	CASSLEQGLRTGELFF
TRBJ2-3	TRBV29-1	CSVEGDRGYSDTQYF